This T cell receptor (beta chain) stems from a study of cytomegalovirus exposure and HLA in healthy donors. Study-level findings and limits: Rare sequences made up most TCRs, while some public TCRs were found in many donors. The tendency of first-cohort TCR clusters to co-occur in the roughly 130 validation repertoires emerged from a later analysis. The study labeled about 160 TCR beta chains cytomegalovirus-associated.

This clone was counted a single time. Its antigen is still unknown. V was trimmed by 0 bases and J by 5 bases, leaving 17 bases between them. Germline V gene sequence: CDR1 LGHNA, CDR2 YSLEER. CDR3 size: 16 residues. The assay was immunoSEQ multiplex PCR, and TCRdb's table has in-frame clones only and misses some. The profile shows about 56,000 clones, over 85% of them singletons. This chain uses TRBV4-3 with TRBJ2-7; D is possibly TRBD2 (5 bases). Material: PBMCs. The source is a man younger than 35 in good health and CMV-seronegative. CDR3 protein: CASSQDTRMRAHEQYF. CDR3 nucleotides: TGCGCCAGCAGCCAAGATACCCGAATGAGGGCCCACGAGCAGTACTTC.